Sequencing of this T cell receptor (beta chain) was carried out in a study of graft-versus-host responses after intestinal transplantation. About the research overall: All recipients got anti-thymocyte globulin induction, then tacrolimus and steroids for roughly 3 years.

The data were produced by immunoSEQ multiplex PCR, yet TCRdb's version contains in-frame clones alone and is incomplete. The profile covers roughly 11,000 clones, with just over 90% appearing a single time and 3% to 4% taken by the ten largest. The CDR3 totals 14 residues. With V trimmed by 4 bases and J by 5 bases, 8 bases remained unmatched. Germline CDR1 is SSHAT and CDR2 is FNYEAQ (reference sequence). Regarding time point: postoperative day 105 after intestinal transplantation (dayNNNN = postoperative day). The sample consisted of PBMCs, taken 105 days after intestinal transplantation. The sequence was obtained from a human patient who received an intestinal transplant, so some T cells may come from the graft donor. The chain employs TRBV7-7 and TRBJ2-7, with 7 positions matching TRBD1. The CDR3 DNA is TGTGCCAGCAGCTCTTACAGGGGAGCGGACGAGCAGTACTTC. It encodes CASSSYRGADEQYF.